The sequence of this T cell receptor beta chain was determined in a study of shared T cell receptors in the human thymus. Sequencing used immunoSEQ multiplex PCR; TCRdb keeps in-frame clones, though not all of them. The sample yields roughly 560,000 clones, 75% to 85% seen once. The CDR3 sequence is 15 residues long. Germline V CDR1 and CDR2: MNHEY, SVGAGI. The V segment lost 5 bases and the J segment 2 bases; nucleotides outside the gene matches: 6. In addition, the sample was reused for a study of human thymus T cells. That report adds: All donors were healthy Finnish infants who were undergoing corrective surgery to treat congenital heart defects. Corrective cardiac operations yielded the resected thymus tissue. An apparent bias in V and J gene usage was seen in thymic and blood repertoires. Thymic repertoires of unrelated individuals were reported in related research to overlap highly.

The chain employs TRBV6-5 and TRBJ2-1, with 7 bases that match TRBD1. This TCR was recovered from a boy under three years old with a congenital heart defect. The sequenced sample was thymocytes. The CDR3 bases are TGTGCCAGCAGTACCGAGACAGGGACCTACAATGAGCAGTTCTTC. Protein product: CASSTETGTYNEQFF.